The 12 T cell receptor beta chains presented below share a single source sample, sequenced in a study of T cells after yellow fever vaccination. TCRdb processed the 5' RACE reads anew with MiXCR; each CDR3 protein has one entry. The sample lists about 260,000 distinct CDR3 sequences, around 5.2% occurring once. Sequencing was performed on CD4+ T cells sorted from PBMCs, taken on the day of the yellow fever booster vaccination. These receptors all come from a man aged 18 to 30 who received the YFV17D yellow fever vaccine.

This clonotype was seen a handful of times. The chain employs TRBV7-2 and TRBJ2-1, with 12 bases aligning to TRBD2. The CDR3 covers 16 residues. Unmatched junction bases numbered 6, after V lost 5 bases and J lost 4 bases. Germline V gives CDR1 SGHTA, CDR2 FQGNSA. The CDR3 loop reads CASSAGLAGPYNEQFF. CDR3 coding DNA: TGTGCCAGCAGCGCGGGACTAGCGGGCCCTTACAATGAGCAGTTCTTC.

V gene TRBV21-1 combines with J gene TRBJ1-6; TRBD1, the table's D call, lacks a check against the DNA. TRBV21-1 is assigned pseudogene status. This CDR3 region has 13 residues. The CDR3 DNA reads as TGTGCCAGCATGCGGGACGCGTCGTCACCCCTCCACTTT. This gives the protein CASMRDASSPLHF.

The chain employs TRBV11-2 and TRBJ2-2, with a possible D match to TRBD2 (7 bases). Trimming shortened V by 5 bases and J by 8 bases, and 21 bases separated the two germline ends. Germline-derived CDR1 and CDR2 are SGHAT and FQNNGV. This CDR3 spans 16 amino acids. The CDR3 spells CASSPRGGGRNGELFF. CDR3 nucleotide sequence: TGTGCCAGCAGCCCCCGAGGGGGGGGCAGGAATGGGGAGCTGTTTTTT.

At least ten counts were recorded for this clonotype. The CDR3 sequence is CASSLAQVETQYF. CDR3 nucleotides: TGTGCCAGCAGCTTAGCCCAAGTGGAGACCCAGTACTTC. The J gene is TRBJ2-5, the V gene TRBV7-2; D not certain. Germline V gene data show CDR1 as SGHTA and CDR2 as FQGNSA. This CDR3 spans 13 amino acids. Trimming stripped 0 bases from V and 5 bases from J, with 7 bases between.

The table lists this clonotype with many counts. The gene calls are TRBV7-7 and TRBJ2-2; 10 bases match TRBD1. Germline-derived CDR1 and CDR2 are SSHAT and FNYEAQ (reference sequence). The CDR3 sequence is 15 residues long. V was pared by 5 bases and J by 7 bases, with 7 bases of the junction left unmatched. CDR3 sequence (DNA): TGTGCCAGCAGCCGGGACAGGGGTATTGGCGGGGAGCTGTTTTTT. It yields the protein CASSRDRGIGGELFF.

This clonotype has just a few counts. V gene TRBV12-3 or TRBV12-4 combines with J gene TRBJ2-7; D unresolved. The V and J ends lost 3 bases and 6 bases respectively, with 12 bases between them. The CDR3 is 13 amino acids. The CDR3 protein is CASSFSRTGEQYV. The CDR3 bases are TGTGCCAGCAGTTTTTCCCGGACGGGCGAGCAGTACGTC.

The gene calls are TRBV7-2 and TRBJ1-1, with TRBD1 identical over 8 bases. The V gene's germline CDR1 is SGHTA and CDR2 FQGNSA. The CDR3 runs 16 residues. V dropped 5 bases and J dropped 1; count of bases not matched to a gene: 9. The CDR3 nucleotides read TGTGCCAGCAGCCCCGGAGGGACAGGTGGGAACACTGAAGCTTTCTTT. Amino acids: CASSPGGTGGNTEAFF.

This clonotype was seen many times. V is TRBV6-2 or TRBV6-3 and J is TRBJ2-1, with TRBD2 as a possible D gene (5 bases). Trimming took off 4 bases at V and 4 bases at J, with 17 bases between the two ends. The V gene's germline CDR1 is MNHEY and CDR2 SVGEGT. CDR3 size: 16 residues. The chain's CDR3 is CASSWRSGHGYNEQFF. As DNA, the CDR3 is TGTGCCAGCAGTTGGAGGAGCGGCCACGGTTACAATGAGCAGTTCTTC.

This clonotype turned up a few times. CDR3 residues: CASSYSGGGPIEQFF. In DNA, the CDR3 is TGTGCCAGCAGTTACTCCGGAGGGGGGCCCATTGAGCAGTTCTTC. The chain has TRBV6-5 and TRBJ2-1; D is tentatively TRBD1 or TRBD2 (6 bases each). CDR1 and CDR2 from the germline V gene are MNHEY and SVGAGI. The ends were cut back, 0 bases at V and 9 bases at J, with 15 bases in the middle. There are 15 residues in the CDR3.

J is TRBJ1-4 and V is TRBV5-5; TRBD1 matches 7 bases. Germline V gene data show CDR1 as SGHKS and CDR2 as YYEKEE (reference sequence). CDR3 length: 15 amino acids. V lost 0 bases to trimming and J lost 8 bases; unmatched junction nucleotides: 7. The DNA of the CDR3 is TGTGCCAGCAGCTTGGTGGTGACAGGGCGAGAAAAACTGTTTTTT. Its translation: CASSLVVTGREKLFF.

The CDR3: CASSPPAGEEGYTF. CDR3 nucleotide sequence: TGTGCCAGCAGCCCCCCCGCGGGGGAGGAGGGCTACACCTTC. J is TRBJ1-2 and V is TRBV28; tentatively, D is TRBD1 (5 bases). The germline V and J ends were trimmed by 6 bases and 8 bases, with 19 bases remaining between them. CDR1 is MDHEN and CDR2 is SYDVKM in the germline V gene. The CDR3 spans 14 residues.

The V gene is TRBV7-2, the J gene TRBJ2-1, with 15 positions matching TRBD2. CDR1 is SGHTA and CDR2 is FQGNSA in the germline V gene. The CDR3 has 16 residues. The ends lost 5 bases at V and 8 bases at J; junction bases unmatched: 7. Written as DNA, the CDR3 is TGTGCCAGCAGCCTTTGGACTAGCGGGGGGGTCGATGAGCAGTTCTTC. It specifies CASSLWTSGGVDEQFF.